Listed here are 21 T cell receptor beta chains from one sample, sequenced in a study of early T cells in non-severe SARS-CoV-2 infection. TCRdb itself ran the 5' RACE reads through MiXCR, one entry per CDR3 protein. The sample lists roughly 66,000 distinct CDR3 sequences, approximately 9.1% occurring once. The material sequenced was whole blood. The receptors stem from an adult who was a healthcare worker with PCR-confirmed SARS-CoV-2 infection or an uninfected control (not recorded which).

The V call is TRBV6-6, the J call TRBJ2-2, with 7 bases aligning to TRBD1. Germline V gene lookup returns CDR1 MNHNY and CDR2 SVGAGI (reference sequence). The CDR3 consists of 16 residues. Trimming took 4 bases from V and 5 from J; bases not matched to a gene: 10. The CDR3 DNA follows: TGTGCCAGCAGTTCCCCGACAGGGTGGGAAACCGGGGAGCTGTTTTTT. Its translation is CASSSPTGWETGELFF.

This clonotype was detected ten times or more. The rearrangement links TRBV20-1 to TRBJ2-7; 10 positions agree with TRBD1. Germline CDR1 and CDR2: DFQATT and SNEGSKA (reference sequence). This CDR3 has 17 residues. V shed 3 bases, J shed 4 bases, and the junction held 15 bases outside the gene matches. The CDR3 sequence: CSASRDRGPRGGYEQYF. CDR3 in DNA: TGCAGTGCTAGCCGGGACAGGGGCCCCCGGGGGGGATACGAGCAGTACTTC.

This clonotype appeared many times. V and J are TRBV12-3 or TRBV12-4 and TRBJ2-3; D not resolved. The CDR3 covers 13 residues. The ends were cut back, 6 bases at V and 9 bases at J, with 16 bases in the middle. In nucleotides, the CDR3 is TGTGCCAGCAGATGGAGCGATGATCTCACGCAGTATTTT. This translates into CASRWSDDLTQYF.

This clonotype turned up a few times. The chain joins TRBV18 to TRBJ1-1; 7 bases are a match to TRBD1. The CDR3 runs to 15 residues. The V and J ends lost 3 bases and 1 base, in that order; junction bases with no gene match: 5. Germline-derived CDR1 and CDR2 are KGHSH and LQKENI. DNA of the CDR3: TGTGCCAGCTCACCGCCGGGACAGAGGAACACTGAAGCTTTCTTT. Encoded protein: CASSPPGQRNTEAFF.

This chain connects TRBV29-1 to TRBJ2-3, with TRBD2 matching 10 bases. This CDR3 spans 17 amino acids. CDR1 is SQVTM and CDR2 is ANQGSEA in the germline V gene. Trimming removed 2 bases from V and 2 bases from J; junction bases left unmatched: 10. CDR3 nucleotides: TGCAGCGTTGAAAACTCTAGGACTAGCGGATCCACAGATACGCAGTATTTT. This codes for CSVENSRTSGSTDTQYF.

V is TRBV29-1 and J is TRBJ2-5; TRBD2 aligns across 8 bases. The length of the CDR3 is 15 residues. From germline, CDR1 is SQVTM and CDR2 ANQGSEA. V shed 2 bases and J 0 bases; nucleotides not matched to a gene: 5. CDR3 protein: CSVEMASGHQETQYF. For the CDR3, the DNA is TGCAGCGTTGAAATGGCTAGCGGGCACCAAGAGACCCAGTACTTC.

This clonotype was detected many times. V gene TRBV10-3 combines with J gene TRBJ2-5; a possible D gene is TRBD2 (6 bases). Trimming took 3 bases from V and 2 from J, leaving 10 bases between them. This CDR3 spans 14 amino acids. The V gene's germline CDR1 is ENHRY and CDR2 SYGVKD. CDR3 amino acids: CAISDAAGQETQYF. CDR3 sequence (DNA): TGTGCCATCAGTGACGCGGCGGGACAAGAGACCCAGTACTTC.

The V gene is TRBV20-1, the J gene TRBJ2-7, with 7 bases matching TRBD1. V shed 3 bases, J shed 2 bases, and the junction held 7 bases outside the gene matches. CDR3 length: 14 residues. Germline loops: CDR1 DFQATT, CDR2 SNEGSKA (reference sequence). The CDR3 is CSARDRLFTYEQYF. In DNA form, the CDR3 reads TGCAGTGCTAGGGACAGGCTATTCACCTACGAGCAGTACTTC.

This clonotype was detected only a few times. The chain recombines TRBV29-1 with TRBJ2-1, with D unresolved. V was pared by 7 bases and J by 7 bases, with 11 bases between. The CDR3 runs to 11 residues. Germline lookup yields CDR1 SQVTM and CDR2 ANQGSEA. The CDR3 DNA reads as TGCAGCGGGTATCATGAAAATGAGCAGTTCTTC. Translation: CSGYHENEQFF.

The V and J genes are TRBV10-1 and TRBJ1-6; D is unclear. CDR1 and CDR2 from the germline V gene are WNHNN and SYGVQD (reference sequence). This CDR3 contains 12 residues. V shed 10 bases and J shed 11 bases, with 15 bases lying between them. DNA of the CDR3: TGCGCCACTCCTAACGGGGATCCACCCCTCCACTTT. Its translation: CATPNGDPPLHF.

The sample holds many counts of this clonotype. The genes are TRBV7-2 and TRBJ2-1, with a possible D match to TRBD1 (5 bases). V lost 3 bases to trimming and J lost 5 bases, with 14 bases between them. The CDR3 contains 15 residues. Germline CDR1 is SGHTA and CDR2 is FQGNSA. The CDR3 reads CASSFQGAVHNEQFF. In DNA, the CDR3 is TGTGCCAGCAGCTTCCAGGGCGCTGTCCACAATGAGCAGTTCTTC.

V and J are TRBV11-2 and TRBJ2-1, with D possibly matching TRBD2 (5 bases). Trimming took 1 base from V and 8 from J, leaving 12 bases between them. The CDR3 contains 14 residues. Germline assignment: CDR1 SGHAT and CDR2 FQNNGV. CDR3 in amino acids: CASSLGGQDHEQFF. DNA for the CDR3: TGTGCCAGCAGCTTAGGAGGGCAGGACCATGAGCAGTTCTTC.

This clonotype was recorded at least ten times. V usage is TRBV7-3 and J usage is TRBJ1-1; D is uncertain. The germline CDR1 and CDR2 sequences are SGHTA and FQGTGA. V lost 0 bases to trimming and J lost 3 bases, with 8 bases between them. This CDR3 has 14 residues. The CDR3, as DNA: TGTGCCAGCAGCTTAACAGGCGGGGACACTGAAGCTTTCTTT. It encodes CASSLTGGDTEAFF.

This clonotype turned up a few times. The CDR3 nucleotides are TGTGCCAGCAGTCAAAACAGGGGGCATGACTATGGCTACACCTTC. This translates into CASSQNRGHDYGYTF. The chain links TRBV6-6 to TRBJ1-2; TRBD1 matches 9 bases. CDR1 MNHNY and CDR2 SVGAGI come from the germline V gene (reference sequence). The CDR3 runs 15 residues. The junction had 7 bases not matched to a gene; V was cut back by 5 bases and J by 3 bases.

This chain joins TRBV11-2 and TRBJ2-3, with TRBD2 as a possible D gene (6 bases). The CDR3 is 16 amino acids. From germline, CDR1 is SGHAT and CDR2 FQNNGV. Trimming removed 2 bases at V and 0 bases at J, with 12 bases between. The CDR3 spells CASSLTGGTSTDTQYF. The DNA for the CDR3 is TGTGCCAGCAGCTTAACGGGCGGGACTAGCACAGATACGCAGTATTTT.

This clonotype has just a few counts. This chain's CDR3 is CAWGSGANVLTF. Written as DNA, the CDR3 is TGTGCCTGGGGTTCCGGGGCCAACGTCCTGACTTTC. The chain couples TRBV30 to TRBJ2-6; D is ambiguous. Germline lookup yields CDR1 GTSNPN and CDR2 SVGIG (reference sequence). Trimming stripped 5 bases from V and 4 bases from J, with 6 bases between. The CDR3 consists of 12 residues. Drawing the rest from reference TRBV30 and TRBJ2-6, the complete variable domain is SQTIHQWPATLVQPVGSPLSLECTVEGTSNPNLYWYRQAAGRGLQLLFYSVGIGQISSEVPQNLSASRPQDRQFILSSKKLLLSDSGFYLCAWGSGANVLTFGAGSRLTVL.

The genes are TRBV12-3 or TRBV12-4 and TRBJ1-5; D gene unclear. V lost 5 bases to trimming and J lost 6 bases, with 14 bases between them. CDR3 length: 14 amino acids. The CDR3 DNA follows: TGTGCCAGCAGTGACCGACATGAAAGTCAGCCCCAGCATTTT. This gives the protein CASSDRHESQPQHF.

V gene TRBV2 combines with J gene TRBJ2-5; tentative D call: TRBD2 (6 bases). CDR3 size: 15 residues. Trimming cost V 3 bases and J 5 bases, with 16 bases left between them. The germline V gene encodes CDR1 SNHLY and CDR2 FYNNEI. CDR3 residues: CASSEIQSGRETQYF. CDR3 nucleotides: TGTGCCAGCAGTGAGATACAGAGCGGGCGGGAGACCCAGTACTTC.

This clonotype was recorded at least ten times. The chain employs TRBV20-1 and TRBJ1-4; the D is unclear. The germline CDR1 and CDR2 sequences are DFQATT and SNEGSKA (reference sequence). CDR3 length: 13 residues. Trimming cost V 6 bases and J 7 bases, with 15 bases left between them. This CDR3 is CSAPDGPIEKLFF. CDR3 bases: TGCAGTGCACCGGACGGGCCTATTGAAAAACTGTTTTTT.

This clonotype was recorded a few times. This chain joins TRBV27 and TRBJ2-5, with 10 positions matching TRBD2. The CDR3 consists of 14 residues. Germline CDR1 MNHEY, CDR2 SMNVEV (reference sequence). V was pared by 2 bases and J by 4 bases, with 1 base of the junction left unmatched. CDR3 sequence: CASSLRLAGETQYF. Here the CDR3 DNA reads TGTGCCAGCAGTTTAAGACTAGCGGGAGAGACCCAGTACTTC.

At least ten counts were recorded for this clonotype. The gene calls are TRBV6-2 or TRBV6-3 and TRBJ2-7; tentative D call: TRBD2 (5 bases). V was shortened by 4 bases and J by 2 bases, with 9 bases between the two germline ends. CDR3 length: 13 residues. Germline-derived CDR1 and CDR2 are MNHEY and SVGEGT. CDR3 amino acids: CASSWRQAYEQYF. The CDR3 region has the DNA TGTGCCAGCAGTTGGAGGCAGGCCTACGAGCAGTACTTC.